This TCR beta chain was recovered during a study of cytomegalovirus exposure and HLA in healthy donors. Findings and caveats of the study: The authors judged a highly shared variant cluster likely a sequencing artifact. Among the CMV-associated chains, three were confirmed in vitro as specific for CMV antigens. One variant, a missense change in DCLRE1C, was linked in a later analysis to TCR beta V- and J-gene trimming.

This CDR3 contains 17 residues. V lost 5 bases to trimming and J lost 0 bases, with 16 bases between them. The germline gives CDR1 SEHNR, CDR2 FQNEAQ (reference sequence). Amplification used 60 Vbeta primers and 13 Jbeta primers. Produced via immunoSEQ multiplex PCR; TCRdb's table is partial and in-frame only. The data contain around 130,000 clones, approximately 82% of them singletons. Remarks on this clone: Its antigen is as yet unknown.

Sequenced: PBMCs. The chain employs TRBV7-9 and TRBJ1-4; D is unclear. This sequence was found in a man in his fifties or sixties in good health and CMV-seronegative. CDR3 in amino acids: CASSLGPGETTNEKLFF. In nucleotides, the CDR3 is TGTGCCAGCAGCCTGGGCCCCGGGGAAACAACTAATGAAAAACTGTTTTTT.